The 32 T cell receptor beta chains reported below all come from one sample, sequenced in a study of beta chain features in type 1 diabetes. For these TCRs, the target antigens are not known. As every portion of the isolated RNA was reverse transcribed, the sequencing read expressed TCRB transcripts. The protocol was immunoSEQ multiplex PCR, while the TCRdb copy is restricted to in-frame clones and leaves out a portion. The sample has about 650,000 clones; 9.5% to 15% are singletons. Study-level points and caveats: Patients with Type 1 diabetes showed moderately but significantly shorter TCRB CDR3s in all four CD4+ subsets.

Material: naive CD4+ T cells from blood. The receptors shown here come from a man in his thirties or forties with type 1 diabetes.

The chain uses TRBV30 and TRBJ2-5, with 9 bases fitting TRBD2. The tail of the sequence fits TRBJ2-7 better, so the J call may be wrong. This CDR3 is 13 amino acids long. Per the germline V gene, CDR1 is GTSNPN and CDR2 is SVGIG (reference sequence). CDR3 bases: TGTGCCTGGAGGACTAGCGGATCCTACGAGCAGTACTTC. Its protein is CAWRTSGSYEQYF.

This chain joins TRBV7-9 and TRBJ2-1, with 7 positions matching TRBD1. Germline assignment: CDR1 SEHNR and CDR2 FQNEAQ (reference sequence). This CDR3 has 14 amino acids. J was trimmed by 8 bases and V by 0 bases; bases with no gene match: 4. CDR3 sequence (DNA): TGTGCCAGCAGCTTAGCGTCGACAGGGTATGAGCAGTTCTTC. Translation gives CASSLASTGYEQFF. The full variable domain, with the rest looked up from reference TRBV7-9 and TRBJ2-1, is DTGVSQNPRHKITKRGQNVTFRCDPISEHNRLYWYRQTLGQGPEFLTYFQNEAQLEKSRLLSDRFSAERPKGSFSTLEIQRTEQGDSAMYLCASSLASTGYEQFFGPGTRLTVL.

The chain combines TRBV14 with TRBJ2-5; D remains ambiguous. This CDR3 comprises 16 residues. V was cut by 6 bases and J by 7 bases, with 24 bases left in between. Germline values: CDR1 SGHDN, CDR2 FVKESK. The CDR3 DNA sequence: TGTGCCAGCAGTGCCTTCGGACCAGACCTTCGAGGGACCCAGTACTTC. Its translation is CASSAFGPDLRGTQYF.

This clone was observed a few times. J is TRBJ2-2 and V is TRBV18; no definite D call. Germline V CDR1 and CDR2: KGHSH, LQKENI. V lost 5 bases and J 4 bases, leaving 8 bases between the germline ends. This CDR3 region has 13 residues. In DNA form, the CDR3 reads TGTGCCAGCTCATCGTTGGCCACCGGGGAGCTGTTTTTT. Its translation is CASSSLATGELFF. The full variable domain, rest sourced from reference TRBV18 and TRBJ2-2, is NAGVMQNPRHLVRRRGQEARLRCSPMKGHSHVYWYRQLPEEGLKFMVYLQKENIIDESGMPKERFSAEFPKEGPSILRIQQVVRGDSAAYFCASSSLATGELFFGEGSRLTVL.

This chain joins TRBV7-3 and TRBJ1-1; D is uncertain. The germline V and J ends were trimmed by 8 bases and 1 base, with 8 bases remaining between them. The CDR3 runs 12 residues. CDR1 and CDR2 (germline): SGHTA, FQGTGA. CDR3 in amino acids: CASRSPNTEAFF. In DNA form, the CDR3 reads TGTGCCAGCCGGTCCCCGAACACTGAAGCTTTCTTT. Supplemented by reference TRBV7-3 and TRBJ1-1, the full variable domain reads GAGVSQTPSNKVTEKGKYVELRCDPISGHTALYWYRQSLGQGPEFLIYFQGTGAADDSGLPNDRFFAVRPEGSVSTLKIQRTERGDSAVYLCASRSPNTEAFFGQGTRLTVV.

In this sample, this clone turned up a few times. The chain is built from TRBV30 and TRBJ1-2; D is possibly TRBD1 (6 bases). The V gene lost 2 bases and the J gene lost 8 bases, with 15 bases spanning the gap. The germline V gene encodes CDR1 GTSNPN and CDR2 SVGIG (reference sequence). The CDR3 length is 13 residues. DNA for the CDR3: TGTGCCTGGAGTTTACCGGGACAAAGGGGCTACACCTTC. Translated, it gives CAWSLPGQRGYTF. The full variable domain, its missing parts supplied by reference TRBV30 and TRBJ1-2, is SQTIHQWPATLVQPVGSPLSLECTVEGTSNPNLYWYRQAAGRGLQLLFYSVGIGQISSEVPQNLSASRPQDRQFILSSKKLLLSDSGFYLCAWSLPGQRGYTFGSGTRLTVV.

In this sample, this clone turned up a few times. In nucleotides, the CDR3 is TGCGCCAGCAGCTTCCAGGGGTCAAACACTGAAGCTTTCTTT. It encodes CASSFQGSNTEAFF. The chain has TRBV5-1 and TRBJ1-1; maybe TRBD1 (6 bases). This CDR3 has 14 residues. From germline, CDR1 is SGHRS and CDR2 YFSETQ. V was cut by 2 bases and J by 2 bases, with 10 bases left in between.

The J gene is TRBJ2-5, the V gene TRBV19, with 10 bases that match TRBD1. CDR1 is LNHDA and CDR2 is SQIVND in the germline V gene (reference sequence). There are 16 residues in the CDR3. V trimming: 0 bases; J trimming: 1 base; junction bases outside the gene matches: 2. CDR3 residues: CASSIDWTGGQETQYF. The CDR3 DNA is TGTGCCAGTAGTATAGATTGGACAGGGGGCCAAGAGACCCAGTACTTC. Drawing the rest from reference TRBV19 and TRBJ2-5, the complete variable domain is DGGITQSPKYLFRKEGQNVTLSCEQNLNHDAMYWYRQDPGQGLRLIYYSQIVNDFQKGDIAEGYSVSREKKESFPLTVTSAQKNPTAFYLCASSIDWTGGQETQYFGPGTRLLVL.

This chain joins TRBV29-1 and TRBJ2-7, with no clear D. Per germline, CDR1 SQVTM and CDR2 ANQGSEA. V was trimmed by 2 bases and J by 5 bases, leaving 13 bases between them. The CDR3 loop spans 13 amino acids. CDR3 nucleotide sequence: TGCAGCGTTGAAAACAGCCTAGGGAACGAGCAGTACTTC. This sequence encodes CSVENSLGNEQYF.

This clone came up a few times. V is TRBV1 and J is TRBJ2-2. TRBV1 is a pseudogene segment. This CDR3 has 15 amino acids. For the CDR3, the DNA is TGCACCAGCAGCCAAGAAAAAGGGGGGCACGGGGAGCTGTTTTTT. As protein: CTSSQEKGGHGELFF.

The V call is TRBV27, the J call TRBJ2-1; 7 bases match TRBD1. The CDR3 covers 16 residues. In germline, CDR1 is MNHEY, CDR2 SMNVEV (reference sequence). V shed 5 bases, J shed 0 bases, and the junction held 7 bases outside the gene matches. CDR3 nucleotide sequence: TGTGCCAGCAGTCGACAGGGCAGCAGCTCCTACAATGAGCAGTTCTTC. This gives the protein CASSRQGSSSYNEQFF.

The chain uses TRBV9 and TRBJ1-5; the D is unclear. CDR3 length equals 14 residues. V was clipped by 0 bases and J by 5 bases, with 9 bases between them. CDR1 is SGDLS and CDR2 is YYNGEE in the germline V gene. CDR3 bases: TGTGCCAGCAGCGTAGGTGTCGGGGATCAGCCCCAGCATTTT. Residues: CASSVGVGDQPQHF.

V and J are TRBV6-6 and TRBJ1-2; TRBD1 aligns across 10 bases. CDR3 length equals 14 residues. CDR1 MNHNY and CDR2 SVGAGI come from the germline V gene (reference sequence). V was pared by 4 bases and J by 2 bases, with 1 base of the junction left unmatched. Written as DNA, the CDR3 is TGTGCCAGCAGTTTGGACAGGGGGAACTATGGCTACACCTTC. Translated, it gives CASSLDRGNYGYTF.

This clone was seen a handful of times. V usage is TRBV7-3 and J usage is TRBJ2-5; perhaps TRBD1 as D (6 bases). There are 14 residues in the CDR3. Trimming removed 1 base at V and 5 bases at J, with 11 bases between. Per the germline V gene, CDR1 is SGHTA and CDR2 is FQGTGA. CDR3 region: CASSLIGGWETQYF. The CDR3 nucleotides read TGTGCCAGCAGCTTAATAGGGGGTTGGGAGACCCAGTACTTC.

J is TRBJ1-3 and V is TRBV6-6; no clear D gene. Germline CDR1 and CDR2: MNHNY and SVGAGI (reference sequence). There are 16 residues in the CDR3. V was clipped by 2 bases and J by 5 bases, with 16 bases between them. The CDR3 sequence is CASSYGEAVSRNTIYF. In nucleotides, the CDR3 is TGTGCCAGCAGTTACGGGGAGGCCGTATCCAGAAACACCATATATTTT.

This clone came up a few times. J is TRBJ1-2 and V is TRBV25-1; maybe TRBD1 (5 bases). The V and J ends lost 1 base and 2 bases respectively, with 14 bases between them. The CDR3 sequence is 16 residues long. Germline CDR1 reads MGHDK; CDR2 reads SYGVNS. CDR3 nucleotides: TGTGCCAGCAGTGAATTTAACGGCGGGGCCAACTATGGCTACACCTTC. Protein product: CASSEFNGGANYGYTF.

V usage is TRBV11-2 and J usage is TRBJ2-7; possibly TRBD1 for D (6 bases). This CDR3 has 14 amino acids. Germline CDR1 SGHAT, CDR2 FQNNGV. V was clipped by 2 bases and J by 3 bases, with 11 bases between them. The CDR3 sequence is CASSLRTENYEQYF. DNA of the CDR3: TGTGCCAGCAGCTTAAGGACAGAGAACTACGAGCAGTACTTC.

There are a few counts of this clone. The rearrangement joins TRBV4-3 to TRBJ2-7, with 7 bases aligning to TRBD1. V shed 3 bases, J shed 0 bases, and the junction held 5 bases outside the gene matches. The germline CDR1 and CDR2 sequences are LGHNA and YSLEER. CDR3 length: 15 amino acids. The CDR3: CASSHSGTDSYEQYF. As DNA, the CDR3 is TGCGCCAGCAGCCACTCAGGGACAGACTCCTACGAGCAGTACTTC.

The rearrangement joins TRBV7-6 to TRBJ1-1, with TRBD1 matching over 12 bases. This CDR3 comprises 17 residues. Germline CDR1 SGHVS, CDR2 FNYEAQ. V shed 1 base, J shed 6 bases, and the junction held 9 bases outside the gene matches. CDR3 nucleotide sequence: TGTGCCAGCAGCTTAGTCATAGGGACAGGGGGCATGCCTGAAGCTTTCTTT. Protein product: CASSLVIGTGGMPEAFF.

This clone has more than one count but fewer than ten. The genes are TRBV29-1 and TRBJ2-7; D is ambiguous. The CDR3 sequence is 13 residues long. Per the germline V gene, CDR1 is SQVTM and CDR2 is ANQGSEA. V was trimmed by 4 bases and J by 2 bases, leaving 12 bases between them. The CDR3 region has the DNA TGCAGCGTTGCCGTCGGAATAGCCTACGAGCAGTACTTC. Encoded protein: CSVAVGIAYEQYF.

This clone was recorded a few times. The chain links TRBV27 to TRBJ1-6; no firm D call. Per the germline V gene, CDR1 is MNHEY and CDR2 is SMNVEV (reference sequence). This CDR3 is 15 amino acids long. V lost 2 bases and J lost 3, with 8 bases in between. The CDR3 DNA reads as TGTGCCAGCAGTTTACAGTGGAACTATAATTCACCCCTCCACTTT. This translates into CASSLQWNYNSPLHF.

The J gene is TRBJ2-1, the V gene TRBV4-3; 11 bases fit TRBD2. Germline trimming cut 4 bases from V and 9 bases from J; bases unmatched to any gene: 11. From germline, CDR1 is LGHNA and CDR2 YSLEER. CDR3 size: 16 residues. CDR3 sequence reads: CASSPQGSGGASEQFF. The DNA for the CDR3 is TGCGCCAGCAGCCCTCAGGGTAGCGGGGGGGCAAGTGAGCAGTTCTTC.

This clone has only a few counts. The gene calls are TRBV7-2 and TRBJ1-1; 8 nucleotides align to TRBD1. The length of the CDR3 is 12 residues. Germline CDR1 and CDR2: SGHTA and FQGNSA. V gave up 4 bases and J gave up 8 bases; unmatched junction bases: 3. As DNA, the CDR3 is TGTGCCAGCAGCTCCTGGACAGGGGAAGCTTTCTTT. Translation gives CASSSWTGEAFF.

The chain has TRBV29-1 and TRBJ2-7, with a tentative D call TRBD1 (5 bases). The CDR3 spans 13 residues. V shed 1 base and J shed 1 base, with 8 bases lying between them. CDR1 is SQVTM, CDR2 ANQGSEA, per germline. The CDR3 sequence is CSVEGQRSYEQYF. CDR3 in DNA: TGCAGCGTTGAAGGACAGAGATCCTACGAGCAGTACTTC.

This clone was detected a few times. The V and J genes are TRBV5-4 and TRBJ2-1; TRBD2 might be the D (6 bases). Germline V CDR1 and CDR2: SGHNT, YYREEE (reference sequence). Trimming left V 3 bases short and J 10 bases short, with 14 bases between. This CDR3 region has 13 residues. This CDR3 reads CASSWRGSEEQFF. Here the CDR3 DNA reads TGTGCCAGCAGCTGGAGGGGTTCGGAAGAGCAGTTCTTC.

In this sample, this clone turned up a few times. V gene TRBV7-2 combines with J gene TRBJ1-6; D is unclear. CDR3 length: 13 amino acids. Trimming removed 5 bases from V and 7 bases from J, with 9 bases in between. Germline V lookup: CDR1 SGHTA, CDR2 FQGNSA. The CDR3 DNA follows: TGTGCCAGCAGCGCGGTTAAGAATTCACCCCTCCACTTT. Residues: CASSAVKNSPLHF.

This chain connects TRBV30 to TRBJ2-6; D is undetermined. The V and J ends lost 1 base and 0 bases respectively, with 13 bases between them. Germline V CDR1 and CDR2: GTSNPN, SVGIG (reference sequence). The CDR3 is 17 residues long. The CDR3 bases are TGTGCCTGGAGTGACCCCCGAGGAGTCTCTGGGGCCAACGTCCTGACTTTC. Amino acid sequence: CAWSDPRGVSGANVLTF.

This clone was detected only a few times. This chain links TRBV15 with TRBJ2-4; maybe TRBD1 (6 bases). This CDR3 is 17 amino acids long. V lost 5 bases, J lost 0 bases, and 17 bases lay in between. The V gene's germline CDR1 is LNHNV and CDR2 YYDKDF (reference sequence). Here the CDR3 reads CATSQPGTTGAKNIQYF. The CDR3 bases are TGTGCCACCAGCCAGCCCGGGACAACCGGAGCCAAAAACATTCAGTACTTC.

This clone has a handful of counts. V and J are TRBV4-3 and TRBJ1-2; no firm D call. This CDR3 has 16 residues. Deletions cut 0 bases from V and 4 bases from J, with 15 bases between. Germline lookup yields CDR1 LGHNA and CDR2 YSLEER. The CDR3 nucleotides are TGCGCCAGCAGCCAAGAAGTTAGGGCAGGAACCTATGGCTACACCTTC. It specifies CASSQEVRAGTYGYTF.

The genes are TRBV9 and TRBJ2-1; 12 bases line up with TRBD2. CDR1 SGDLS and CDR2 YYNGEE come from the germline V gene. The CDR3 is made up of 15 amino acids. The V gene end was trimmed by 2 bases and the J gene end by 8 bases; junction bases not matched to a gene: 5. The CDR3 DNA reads TGTGCCAGCAGCGTGCTAGCGGGGGGGCGTCATGAGCAGTTCTTC. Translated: CASSVLAGGRHEQFF.

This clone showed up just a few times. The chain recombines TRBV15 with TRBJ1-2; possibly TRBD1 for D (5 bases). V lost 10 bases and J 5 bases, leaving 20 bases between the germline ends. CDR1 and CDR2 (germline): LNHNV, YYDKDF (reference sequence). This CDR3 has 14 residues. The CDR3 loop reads CASLPLGPWYGYTF. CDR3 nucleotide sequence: TGTGCCAGCTTGCCCTTGGGACCGTGGTATGGCTACACCTTC.

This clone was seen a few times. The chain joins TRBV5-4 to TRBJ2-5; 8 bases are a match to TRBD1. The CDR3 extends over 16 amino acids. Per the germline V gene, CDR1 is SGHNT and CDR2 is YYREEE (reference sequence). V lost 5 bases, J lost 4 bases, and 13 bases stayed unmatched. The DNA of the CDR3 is TGTGCCAGCAGTCAAAAATCGGGACAGGTTGGAGAGACCCAGTACTTC. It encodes CASSQKSGQVGETQYF.